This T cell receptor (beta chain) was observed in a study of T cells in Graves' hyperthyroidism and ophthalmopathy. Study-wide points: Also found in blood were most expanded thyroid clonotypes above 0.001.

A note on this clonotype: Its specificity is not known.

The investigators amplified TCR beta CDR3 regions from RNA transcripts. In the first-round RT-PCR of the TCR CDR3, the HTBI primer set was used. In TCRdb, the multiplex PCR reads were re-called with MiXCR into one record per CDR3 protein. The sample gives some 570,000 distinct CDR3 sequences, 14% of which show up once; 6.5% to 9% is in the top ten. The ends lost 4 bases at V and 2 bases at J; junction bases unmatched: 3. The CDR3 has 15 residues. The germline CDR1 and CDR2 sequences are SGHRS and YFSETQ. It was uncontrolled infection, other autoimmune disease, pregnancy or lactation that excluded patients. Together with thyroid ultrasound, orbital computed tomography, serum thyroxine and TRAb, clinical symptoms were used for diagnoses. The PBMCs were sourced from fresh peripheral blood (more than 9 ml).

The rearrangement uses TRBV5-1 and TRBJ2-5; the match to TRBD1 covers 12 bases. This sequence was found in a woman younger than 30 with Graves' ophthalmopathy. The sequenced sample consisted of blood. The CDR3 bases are TGCGCCAGCAGCACGGGACAGGGGGCTCAAGAGACCCAGTACTTC. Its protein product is CASSTGQGAQETQYF. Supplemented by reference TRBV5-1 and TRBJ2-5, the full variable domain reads KAGVTQTPRYLIKTRGQQVTLSCSPISGHRSVSWYQQTPGQGLQFLFEYFSETQRNKGNFPGRFSGRQFSNSRSEMNVSTLELGDSALYLCASSTGQGAQETQYFGPGTRLLVL.